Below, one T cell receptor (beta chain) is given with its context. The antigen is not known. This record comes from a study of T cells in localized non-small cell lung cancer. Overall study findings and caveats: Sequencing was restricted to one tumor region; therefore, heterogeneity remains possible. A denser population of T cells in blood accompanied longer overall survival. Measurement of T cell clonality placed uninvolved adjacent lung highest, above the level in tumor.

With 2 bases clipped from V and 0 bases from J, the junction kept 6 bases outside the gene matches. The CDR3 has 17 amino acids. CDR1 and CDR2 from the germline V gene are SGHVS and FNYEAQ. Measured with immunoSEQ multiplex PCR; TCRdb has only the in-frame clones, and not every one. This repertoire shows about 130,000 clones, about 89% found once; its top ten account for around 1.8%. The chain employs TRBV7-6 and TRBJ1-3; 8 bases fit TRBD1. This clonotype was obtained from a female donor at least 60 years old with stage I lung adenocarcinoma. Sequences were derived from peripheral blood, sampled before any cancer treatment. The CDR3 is CASSLRQGASSGNTIYF. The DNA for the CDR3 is TGTGCCAGCAGCTTAAGGCAGGGGGCGAGCTCTGGAAACACCATATATTTT.